This paragraph reports one T cell receptor beta chain. This sample was taken from a study of cytomegalovirus exposure and HLA in healthy donors. Trimming stripped 5 bases from V and 1 base from J, with 3 bases between. Germline values: CDR1 SGDLS, CDR2 YYNGEE. CDR3 length: 12 amino acids. The protocol was immunoSEQ multiplex PCR, while the TCRdb copy is restricted to in-frame clones and leaves out a portion. The table includes 57,000 or so clones, 90% to 97% detected once. This receptor was taken from a man between 18 and 29 years old in good health and CMV-seronegative. The chain recombines TRBV9 with TRBJ2-2; no clear D gene. The sample was PBMCs. The CDR3 DNA reads as TGTGCCAGCAGTCAGAACACCGGGGAGCTGTTTTTT. It specifies CASSQNTGELFF.